The 31 T cell receptor beta chains listed next were all sequenced from one sample in a study of blood T cell repertoires in COVID-19 (dated by TCRdb to about 2020). Receptor libraries were prepared by the immunoSEQ multiplex PCR assay. TCRdb holds this immuneACCESS table with in-frame rearrangements only. Some clones are missing; in checked studies, unresolved V genes explain under half, and the rest has no known cause. The sample contains around 190,000 clones, under 90% of them found a single time. The top ten clonotypes cover about 6.9% of the sample. Sequenced: peripheral blood. Receptors were obtained from a man aged 55 to 69 with acute or convalescent COVID-19.

The chain's CDR3 is CASSRTGNQPQHF. In DNA, the CDR3 is TGTGCCAGCAGTAGGACAGGGAACCAGCCCCAGCATTTT. V gene TRBV6-5 combines with J gene TRBJ1-5, with TRBD1 matching 8 bases. V dropped 5 bases and J dropped 7; count of bases not matched to a gene: 4. In germline, CDR1 is MNHEY, CDR2 SVGAGI. The CDR3 has 13 residues.

The V gene is TRBV5-1, the J gene TRBJ2-6; possible D gene TRBD2, 6 bases. Trimming cost V 7 bases and J 3 bases, with 11 bases left between them. The CDR3 length is 14 residues. CDR1 and CDR2 (germline): SGHRS, YFSETQ. The CDR3 protein is CASLAGGGANVLTF. CDR3 in DNA: TGCGCCAGCCTCGCCGGGGGTGGGGCCAACGTCCTGACTTTC.

This chain links TRBV19 with TRBJ2-2; TRBD2 agrees at 8 bases. Trimming removed 8 bases from V and 5 bases from J; junction bases left unmatched: 7. Germline CDR1 reads LNHDA; CDR2 reads SQIVND (reference sequence). The CDR3 length is 14 residues. CDR3 in amino acids: CASSGTSLTGELFF. CDR3 coding DNA: TGTGCCAGTTCGGGGACTAGTCTAACCGGGGAGCTGTTTTTT.

V and J are TRBV6-5 and TRBJ1-2; 9 bases match TRBD1. V trimming: 5 bases; J trimming: 4 bases; junction bases outside the gene matches: 8. The CDR3 is made up of 15 amino acids. The V gene's germline CDR1 is MNHEY and CDR2 SVGAGI. The CDR3 nucleotides are TGTGCCAGCAGTCTACAGGGGGCGGCTCTCTATGGCTACACCTTC. It encodes CASSLQGAALYGYTF.

The chain combines TRBV2 with TRBJ1-4, with TRBD1 as a possible D gene (5 bases). The V end was cut by 7 bases, the J end by 8 bases, with 23 bases between. The CDR3 contains 16 residues. Per germline, CDR1 SNHLY and CDR2 FYNNEI. This CDR3 reads CASKSGMGQGLEKLFF. CDR3 DNA sequence: TGTGCCAGCAAATCTGGTATGGGGCAGGGTTTAGAAAAACTGTTTTTT.

The chain has TRBV29-1 and TRBJ2-3; 12 positions agree with TRBD2. The CDR3 length is 15 residues. Germline CDR1 SQVTM, CDR2 ANQGSEA. J gave up 4 bases and V 6 bases, and 8 bases lay outside the gene matches. Here the CDR3 reads CSVQGSSGGADTQYF. The CDR3 DNA reads TGCAGCGTCCAGGGTTCTAGCGGGGGGGCAGATACGCAGTATTTT.

Only a few counts were recorded for this clone. The gene calls are TRBV14 and TRBJ1-1; 7 nucleotides line up with TRBD1. Germline V gene data show CDR1 as SGHDN and CDR2 as FVKESK. This CDR3 has 14 amino acids. J lost 7 bases, V lost 1 base, and 6 bases had no gene match. The CDR3 is CASSQGPWDSEAFF. DNA for the CDR3: TGTGCCAGCAGCCAAGGTCCGTGGGACAGTGAAGCTTTCTTT.

The V and J genes are TRBV30 and TRBJ2-7, with TRBD1 identical over 7 bases. Looked up from germline, CDR1 is GTSNPN and CDR2 is SVGIG (reference sequence). The CDR3 totals 12 residues. Trimming took 5 bases from V and 3 from J; bases not matched to a gene: 4. The CDR3 region has the DNA TGTGCCTGGGGGACAGTTGGCTACGAGCAGTACTTC. This translates into CAWGTVGYEQYF. Looking up the rest from reference TRBV30 and TRBJ2-7 gives the full variable domain: SQTIHQWPATLVQPVGSPLSLECTVEGTSNPNLYWYRQAAGRGLQLLFYSVGIGQISSEVPQNLSASRPQDRQFILSSKKLLLSDSGFYLCAWGTVGYEQYFGPGTRLTVT.

The chain uses TRBV7-3 and TRBJ1-5; D is possibly TRBD1 (5 bases). The germline gives CDR1 SGHTA, CDR2 FQGTGA. The V end was cut by 2 bases, the J end by 7 bases, with 9 bases between. The CDR3 covers 13 residues. The CDR3 loop reads CASSLPGRQPQHF. The CDR3 region has the DNA TGTGCCAGCAGCTTACCAGGGAGGCAGCCCCAGCATTTT.

The gene calls are TRBV19 and TRBJ1-1; TRBD1 matches 11 bases. With V trimmed by 8 bases and J by 1 base, 6 bases remained unmatched. Germline-derived CDR1 and CDR2 are LNHDA and SQIVND (reference sequence). The CDR3 sequence is 15 residues long. The DNA for the CDR3 is TGTGCCAGTCGAGGACAGGGGGCAAAGAACACTGAAGCTTTCTTT. Residues: CASRGQGAKNTEAFF.

In regard to this clone: Within the sample, other DNA sequences also encode this same CDR3. The chain employs TRBV7-3 and TRBJ2-1; D ambiguous. V dropped 2 bases and J dropped 10 bases, with 9 bases sitting between them. The CDR3 extends over 12 amino acids. Germline CDR1 reads SGHTA; CDR2 reads FQGTGA. CDR3 DNA sequence: TGTGCCAGCAGCTTACGGGTTGGAGAGCAGTTCTTC. Its translation is CASSLRVGEQFF.

The chain uses TRBV11-2 and TRBJ2-1, with D perhaps TRBD2 (5 bases). V was cut by 1 base and J by 1 base, with 5 bases left in between. This CDR3 region has 14 residues. The germline gives CDR1 SGHAT, CDR2 FQNNGV. CDR3 sequence (DNA): TGTGCCAGCAGCTTAGCGGGATCCTACAATGAGCAGTTCTTC. This encodes CASSLAGSYNEQFF.

This clone came up a few times. The chain employs TRBV5-6 and TRBJ2-4; weak D call: TRBD1 (6 bases). The CDR3 is 16 amino acids. In germline, CDR1 is SGHDT, CDR2 YYEEEE. The V gene lost 2 bases and the J gene lost 5 bases, with 17 bases spanning the gap. As DNA, the CDR3 is TGTGCCAGCAGCTTAGAAGTTGCGGACAGCCAAAACATTCAGTACTTC. Translated: CASSLEVADSQNIQYF.

This clone was observed a handful of times. This chain uses TRBV28 with TRBJ1-2; maybe TRBD1 (6 bases). CDR3 length: 14 residues. The germline V gene encodes CDR1 MDHEN and CDR2 SYDVKM. Trimming removed 5 bases at V and 5 bases at J, with 15 bases between. The CDR3 DNA is TGTGCCAGCAGTCTAAGGACAGCCACGTATGGCTACACCTTC. Amino acid sequence: CASSLRTATYGYTF.

The count of this clone is one. J is TRBJ2-3 and V is TRBV24-1, with D perhaps TRBD2 (6 bases). From germline, CDR1 is KGHDR and CDR2 SFDVKD. The CDR3 consists of 16 residues. The ends were cut back, 4 bases at V and 3 bases at J, with 16 bases in the middle. CDR3 in DNA: TGTGCCACCAGTGACACGCGGCAGGGAGGAACAGATACGCAGTATTTT. Protein: CATSDTRQGGTDTQYF.

This chain uses TRBV7-2 with TRBJ2-7; D remains ambiguous. In germline, CDR1 is SGHTA, CDR2 FQGNSA. With 2 bases removed from V and 4 bases from J, the gap between germline ends came to 9 bases. This CDR3 comprises 13 residues. The CDR3, as DNA: TGTGCCAGCAGCTTATTGGCCCTTTACGAGCAGTACTTC. Encoded protein: CASSLLALYEQYF.

V usage is TRBV6-6 and J usage is TRBJ1-5; D not certain. Per the germline V gene, CDR1 is MNHNY and CDR2 is SVGAGI (reference sequence). This CDR3 contains 13 residues. V shed 5 bases and J shed 0 bases, with 5 bases lying between them. The CDR3 sequence: CASSGGSNQPQHF. Written as DNA, the CDR3 is TGTGCCAGCAGTGGAGGTAGCAATCAGCCCCAGCATTTT.

The chain links TRBV10-3 to TRBJ1-6; D ambiguous. There are 13 residues in the CDR3. V was clipped by 10 bases and J by 6 bases, with 13 bases between them. CDR1 is ENHRY and CDR2 is SYGVKD in the germline V gene. The CDR3, as DNA: TGTGCCACCACAGAAGCAATTAATTCACCCCTCCACTTT. It specifies CATTEAINSPLHF.

The chain recombines TRBV29-1 with TRBJ1-5, with TRBD1 identical over 9 bases. The germline V gene encodes CDR1 SQVTM and CDR2 ANQGSEA. V shed 4 bases and J 2 bases; nucleotides not matched to a gene: 6. The length of the CDR3 is 15 residues. CDR3 nucleotide sequence: TGCAGCGTTGTACAGGGGGCGGGGGGCAATCAGCCCCAGCATTTT. Amino acid sequence: CSVVQGAGGNQPQHF.

V and J are TRBV5-6 and TRBJ1-5; D gene unclear. Germline V CDR1 and CDR2: SGHDT, YYEEEE. V lost 2 bases and J 4 bases, leaving 7 bases between the germline ends. CDR3 length: 13 residues. CDR3 sequence: CASSFSVNQPQHF. The CDR3 coding sequence is TGTGCCAGCAGCTTCTCGGTGAATCAGCCCCAGCATTTT.

This clone was detected a few times. The gene calls are TRBV19 and TRBJ1-1; 9 bases are shared with TRBD1. With V trimmed by 10 bases and J by 1 base, 4 bases remained unmatched. The CDR3 has 13 residues. Germline V gene data show CDR1 as LNHDA and CDR2 as SQIVND (reference sequence). The CDR3 nucleotides read TGTGCCACGCGGGACAGGGCGAACACTGAAGCTTTCTTT. Encoded protein: CATRDRANTEAFF.

The CDR3 nucleotides are TGTGCCACCAGTGATTCCCAGGACAGCACAATCACAGATACGCAGTATTTT. Its protein product is CATSDSQDSTITDTQYF. The V call is TRBV24-1, the J call TRBJ2-3, with D possibly matching TRBD1 (6 bases). This CDR3 region has 17 residues. With 2 bases removed from V and 2 bases from J, the gap between germline ends came to 16 bases. The germline CDR1 and CDR2 sequences are KGHDR and SFDVKD.

The chain has TRBV2 and TRBJ1-1; TRBD1 aligns across 7 bases. V trimming: 0 bases; J trimming: 6 bases; junction bases outside the gene matches: 10. The CDR3 extends over 16 amino acids. CDR1 is SNHLY, CDR2 FYNNEI, per germline. The CDR3 nucleotides read TGTGCCAGCAGTGAAGCCACTACTGAGGGGGCCCCTGAAGCTTTCTTT. Protein product: CASSEATTEGAPEAFF.

This clone was counted only a few times. V and J are TRBV6-2 or TRBV6-3 and TRBJ2-3; 7 nucleotides line up with TRBD1. Trimming removed 5 bases from V and 2 bases from J; junction bases left unmatched: 10. The CDR3 contains 16 residues. CDR1 is MNHEY and CDR2 is SVGEGT in the germline V gene. The CDR3 here is CASSGDSTVFTDTQYF. The CDR3 DNA follows: TGTGCCAGCAGTGGGGACAGCACGGTTTTCACAGATACGCAGTATTTT.

This clone occurred a few times. The rearrangement joins TRBV20-1 to TRBJ1-1; D may be TRBD1 (5 bases). V lost 6 bases and J lost 8, with 13 bases in between. CDR3 length: 11 amino acids. Per germline, CDR1 DFQATT and CDR2 SNEGSKA (reference sequence). The CDR3 DNA reads TGCAGTGCCAAGGAGGAGGGGGAAGCTTTCTTT. It translates to CSAKEEGEAFF.

This sequence joins TRBV18 and TRBJ1-3, with 8 bases identical to TRBD1. Germline CDR1 and CDR2: KGHSH and LQKENI. The CDR3 runs to 16 residues. With V trimmed by 3 bases and J by 1 base, 5 bases remained unmatched. The CDR3 DNA sequence: TGTGCCAGCTCACCGACAGGGGATCTATCTGGAAACACCATATATTTT. As protein: CASSPTGDLSGNTIYF.

The chain employs TRBV10-3 and TRBJ2-3; perhaps TRBD2 as D (6 bases). V was trimmed by 3 bases and J by 2 bases, leaving 12 bases between them. CDR1 ENHRY and CDR2 SYGVKD come from the germline V gene. The CDR3 is made up of 15 amino acids. CDR3 in DNA: TGTGCCATCAGTGACGGGCGGGACCTCACAGATACGCAGTATTTT. This translates into CAISDGRDLTDTQYF.

This clone was detected a few times. The CDR3 DNA reads TGTGCCAGCACCATCACAGCGGGGGTGGGGCAGTTCTTC. Its protein is CASTITAGVGQFF. This sequence joins TRBV11-1 and TRBJ2-1; 8 bases agree with TRBD2. The CDR3 runs 13 residues. CDR1 and CDR2 (germline): SGHAT, FQDESV (reference sequence). Germline trimming cut 7 bases from V and 12 bases from J; bases unmatched to any gene: 11.

This chain connects TRBV4-1 to TRBJ2-5, with TRBD1 matching 8 bases. The CDR3 has 15 residues. The germline V gene has CDR1 MGHRA and CDR2 YSYEKL. V lost 0 bases and J lost 5; bases outside the gene matches: 5. CDR3 sequence: CASSQEGQEVETQYF. In DNA, the CDR3 is TGCGCCAGCAGCCAAGAGGGACAGGAGGTGGAGACCCAGTACTTC.

The chain carries TRBV9 and TRBJ2-5; 9 bases agree with TRBD1. The germline V gene has CDR1 SGDLS and CDR2 YYNGEE. Trimming took 2 bases from V and 7 from J; bases not matched to a gene: 15. The CDR3 is 17 amino acids. Written as DNA, the CDR3 is TGTGCCAGCAGCGTGTCCCGGGACAGGGCCGGTGGTGGGACCCAGTACTTC. Protein product: CASSVSRDRAGGGTQYF. The variable domain in full, completed from reference TRBV9 and TRBJ2-5, reads DSGVTQTPKHLITATGQRVTLRCSPRSGDLSVYWYQQSLDQGLQFLIQYYNGEERAKGNILERFSAQQFPDLHSELNLSSLELGDSALYFCASSVSRDRAGGGTQYFGPGTRLLVL.

The chain carries TRBV2 and TRBJ2-7, with TRBD1 identical over 7 bases. The V gene end was trimmed by 5 bases and the J gene end by 6 bases; junction bases not matched to a gene: 16. The V gene's germline CDR1 is SNHLY and CDR2 FYNNEI. The CDR3 has 16 residues. The CDR3 nucleotides are TGTGCCAGCAGTCGCTCTCGGACAGGCCCCGGAGGCGAGCAGTACTTC. It translates to CASSRSRTGPGGEQYF.